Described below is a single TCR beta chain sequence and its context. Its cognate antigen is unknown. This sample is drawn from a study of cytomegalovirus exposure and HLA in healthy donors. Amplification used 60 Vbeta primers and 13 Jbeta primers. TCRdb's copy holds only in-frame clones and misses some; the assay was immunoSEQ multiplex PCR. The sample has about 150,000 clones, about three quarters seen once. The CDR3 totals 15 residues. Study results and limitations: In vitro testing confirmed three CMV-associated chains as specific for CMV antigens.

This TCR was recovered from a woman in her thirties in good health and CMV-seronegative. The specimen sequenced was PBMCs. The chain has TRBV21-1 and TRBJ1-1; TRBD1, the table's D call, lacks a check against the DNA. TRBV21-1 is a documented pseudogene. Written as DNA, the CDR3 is TGTGCCAGCCCCAAAGAGGGCAGGGTGGACACTGAAGCTTTCTTT. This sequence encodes CASPKEGRVDTEAFF.